These 10 T cell receptor beta chains originate from one sample sequenced in a study of blood T cell repertoires in COVID-19 (dated by TCRdb to the early 2020s). The library came from the immunoSEQ multiplex PCR assay. The immuneACCESS repertoire file appears here via TCRdb, limited to in-frame rearrangements. These files lack a portion of the clones; in checked studies, under half of the deficit traces to unresolved V genes, and the cause of the others is not known. The sample table contains 270,000 or so clones; only one count was recorded for about nine tenths of them. The ten most abundant clones make up approximately 12% of the sample. The sample comprised peripheral blood. The receptors derive from a woman in her twenties or thirties with COVID-19, enrolled during active disease.

The chain couples TRBV2 to TRBJ2-2; 9 positions match TRBD1. Germline assignment: CDR1 SNHLY and CDR2 FYNNEI. The CDR3 sequence is 14 residues long. The V and J ends lost 9 bases and 5 bases, in that order; junction bases with no gene match: 7. The chain's CDR3 is CARGQGSRTGELFF. CDR3 sequence (DNA): TGTGCCAGGGGACAGGGTAGCAGAACCGGGGAGCTGTTTTTT.

The chain carries TRBV5-6 and TRBJ1-5, with TRBD1 as a possible D gene (5 bases). CDR3 length equals 16 residues. Germline lookup yields CDR1 SGHDT and CDR2 YYEEEE. V gave up 0 bases and J gave up 5 bases, with 15 bases separating them. The CDR3 region has the DNA TGTGCCAGCAGCTTGGAAGGCAGGGAGGTCGATCAGCCCCAGCATTTT. Residues: CASSLEGREVDQPQHF. Combining the CDR3 with reference TRBV5-6 and TRBJ1-5 gives the whole variable domain DAGVTQSPTHLIKTRGQQVTLRCSPKSGHDTVSWYQQALGQGPQFIFQYYEEEERQRGNFPDRFSGHQFPNYSSELNVNALLLGDSALYLCASSLEGREVDQPQHFGDGTRLSIL.

This clone was observed a handful of times. The chain recombines TRBV27 with TRBJ1-2; D might be TRBD1 (5 bases). Deletions cut 2 bases from V and 3 bases from J, with 7 bases between. The length of the CDR3 is 13 residues. CDR1 and CDR2 from the germline V gene are MNHEY and SMNVEV (reference sequence). The DNA for the CDR3 is TGTGCCAGCAGTTTAAAGGGGTACTATGGCTACACCTTC. It specifies CASSLKGYYGYTF.

This chain connects TRBV29-1 to TRBJ1-3; D might be TRBD1 (6 bases). CDR1 and CDR2 (germline): SQVTM, ANQGSEA. The CDR3 runs to 14 residues. V lost 7 bases and J lost 6, with 19 bases in between. The CDR3 DNA reads TGCAGCGCCGTCAGACAGGCCACGATAAACACCATATATTTT. It yields the protein CSAVRQATINTIYF. The whole variable domain, filled in from reference TRBV29-1 and TRBJ1-3, reads SAVISQKPSRDICQRGTSLTIQCQVDSQVTMMFWYRQQPGQSLTLIATANQGSEATYESGFVIDKFPISRPNLTFSTLTVSNMSPEDSSIYLCSAVRQATINTIYFGEGSWLTVV.

The chain carries TRBV7-2 and TRBJ2-1, with 7 bases lining up with TRBD2. Trimming took 4 bases from V and 7 from J; bases not matched to a gene: 4. CDR1 and CDR2 from the germline V gene are SGHTA and FQGNSA. CDR3 length equals 13 residues. DNA for the CDR3: TGTGCCAGCAGCTCCCTGGGGGGGAATGAGCAGTTCTTC. Its protein is CASSSLGGNEQFF.

The chain links TRBV6-1 to TRBJ1-3; D remains unclear. V lost 0 bases and J 4 bases, leaving 7 bases between the germline ends. The germline V gene encodes CDR1 MNHNS and CDR2 SASEGT. This CDR3 is 14 amino acids long. The CDR3 region is CASSEALAGNTIYF. The CDR3, as DNA: TGTGCCAGCAGTGAAGCGCTCGCGGGAAACACCATATATTTT.

The chain links TRBV12-5 to TRBJ2-7; no clear D gene. This CDR3 contains 11 residues. The germline V gene has CDR1 LGHNT and CDR2 FRNRAP. Trimming removed 8 bases at V and 5 bases at J, with 10 bases between. CDR3 loop: CASSLGHEQYF. The CDR3 DNA reads as TGTGCTAGTTCATTGGGCCACGAGCAGTACTTC.

Note on this clone: At the DNA level, this CDR3 is encoded by other sequences in the same sample as well. This chain links TRBV9 with TRBJ1-3; D gene uncertain. The V and J ends lost 1 base and 0 bases respectively, with 5 bases between them. The CDR3 consists of 14 residues. Germline loops: CDR1 SGDLS, CDR2 YYNGEE. The CDR3 DNA reads as TGTGCCAGCAGCGTACGGGGCTCTGGAAACACCATATATTTT. This gives the protein CASSVRGSGNTIYF.

V and J are TRBV29-1 and TRBJ2-1, with D possibly matching TRBD2 (5 bases). Germline V gene lookup returns CDR1 SQVTM and CDR2 ANQGSEA. The CDR3 has 13 amino acids. Trimming left V 3 bases short and J 2 bases short, with 8 bases between. The CDR3 DNA reads as TGCAGCGTTGAGGACGGGACCTACAATGAGCAGTTCTTC. Translating it yields CSVEDGTYNEQFF.

The rearrangement uses TRBV27 and TRBJ2-7; no clear D gene. With 3 bases removed from V and 3 bases from J, the gap between germline ends came to 12 bases. The CDR3 sequence is 14 residues long. CDR1 MNHEY and CDR2 SMNVEV come from the germline V gene (reference sequence). CDR3 nucleotide sequence: TGTGCCAGCAGTTTCCACAGCCAACACTACGAGCAGTACTTC. Protein sequence: CASSFHSQHYEQYF.